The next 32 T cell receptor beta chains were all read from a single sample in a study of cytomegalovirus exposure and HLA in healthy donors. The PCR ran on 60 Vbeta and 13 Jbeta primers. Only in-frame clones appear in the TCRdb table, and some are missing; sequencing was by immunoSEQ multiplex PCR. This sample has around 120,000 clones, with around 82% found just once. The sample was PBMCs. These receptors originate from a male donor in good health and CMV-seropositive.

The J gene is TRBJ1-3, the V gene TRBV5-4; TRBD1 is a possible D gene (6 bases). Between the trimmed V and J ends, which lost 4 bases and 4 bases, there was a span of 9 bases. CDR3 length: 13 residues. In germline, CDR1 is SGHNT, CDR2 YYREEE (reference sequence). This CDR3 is CASSPGAGNTIYF. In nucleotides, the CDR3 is TGTGCCAGCAGCCCAGGGGCCGGAAACACCATATATTTT.

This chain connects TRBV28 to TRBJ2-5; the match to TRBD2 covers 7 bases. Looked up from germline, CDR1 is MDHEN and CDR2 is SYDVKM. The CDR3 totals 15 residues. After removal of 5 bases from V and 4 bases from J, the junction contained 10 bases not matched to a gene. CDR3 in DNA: TGTGCCAGCAGTCCCACGTGGGAGGGTTTAGAGACCCAGTACTTC. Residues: CASSPTWEGLETQYF.

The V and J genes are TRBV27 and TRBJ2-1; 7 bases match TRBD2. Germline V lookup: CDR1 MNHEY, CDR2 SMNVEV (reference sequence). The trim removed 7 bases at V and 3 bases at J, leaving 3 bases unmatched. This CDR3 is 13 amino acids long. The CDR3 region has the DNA TGTGCCAGCAAGCCTAGCGGCTACAATGAGCAGTTCTTC. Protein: CASKPSGYNEQFF.

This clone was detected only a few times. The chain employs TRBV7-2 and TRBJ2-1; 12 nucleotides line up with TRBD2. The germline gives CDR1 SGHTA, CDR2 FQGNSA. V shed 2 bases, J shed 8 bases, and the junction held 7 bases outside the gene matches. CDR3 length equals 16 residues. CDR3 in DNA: TGTGCCAGCAGCTTAAGTCTAGCGGGAGGGGGGCATGAGCAGTTCTTC. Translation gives CASSLSLAGGGHEQFF.

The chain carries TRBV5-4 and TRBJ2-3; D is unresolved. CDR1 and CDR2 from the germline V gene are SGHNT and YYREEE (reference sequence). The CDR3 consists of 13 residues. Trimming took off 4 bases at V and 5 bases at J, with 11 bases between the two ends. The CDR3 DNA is TGTGCCAGCAGCATCGACTTGGGAGATACGCAGTATTTT. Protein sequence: CASSIDLGDTQYF.

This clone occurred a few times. The CDR3 DNA is TGTGCCAGCAGTTTATCCATAGAGACCCAGTACTTC. Translation: CASSLSIETQYF. J is TRBJ2-5 and V is TRBV28; D is undetermined. Germline V gene sequence: CDR1 MDHEN, CDR2 SYDVKM. Trimming shortened V by 1 base and J by 4 bases, and 4 bases separated the two germline ends. This CDR3 contains 12 residues.

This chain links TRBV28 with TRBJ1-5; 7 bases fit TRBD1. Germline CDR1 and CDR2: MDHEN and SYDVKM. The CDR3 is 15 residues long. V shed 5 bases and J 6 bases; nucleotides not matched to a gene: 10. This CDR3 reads CASSPPGTVGQPQHF. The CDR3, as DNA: TGTGCCAGCAGTCCCCCGGGGACAGTAGGTCAGCCCCAGCATTTT.

CDR3 loop: CASSAGQGGLETQYF. For the CDR3, the DNA is TGTGCCAGTAGTGCTGGACAGGGGGGTTTGGAGACCCAGTACTTC. V is TRBV19 and J is TRBJ2-5; TRBD1 aligns across 10 bases. Germline loops: CDR1 LNHDA, CDR2 SQIVND (reference sequence). The CDR3 consists of 15 residues. Trimming removed 5 bases from V and 5 bases from J; junction bases left unmatched: 8.

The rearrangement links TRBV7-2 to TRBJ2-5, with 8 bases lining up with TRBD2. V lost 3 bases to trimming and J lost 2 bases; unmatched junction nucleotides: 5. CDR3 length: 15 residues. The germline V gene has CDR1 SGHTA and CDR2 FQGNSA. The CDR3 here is CASSFAGGPQETQYF. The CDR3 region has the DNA TGTGCCAGCAGCTTCGCGGGGGGACCACAAGAGACCCAGTACTTC.

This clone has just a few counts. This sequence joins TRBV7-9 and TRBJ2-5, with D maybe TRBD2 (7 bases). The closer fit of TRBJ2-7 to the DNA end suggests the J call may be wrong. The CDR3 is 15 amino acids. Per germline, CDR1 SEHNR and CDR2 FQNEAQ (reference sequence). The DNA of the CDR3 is TGTGCCAGCAGCTTAGGATGGGGGGGCAAAAACGAGCAGTACTTC. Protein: CASSLGWGGKNEQYF.

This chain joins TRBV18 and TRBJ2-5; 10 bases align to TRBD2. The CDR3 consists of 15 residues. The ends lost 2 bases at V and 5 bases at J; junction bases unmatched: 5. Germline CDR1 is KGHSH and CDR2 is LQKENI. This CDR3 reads CASSPRASGSETQYF. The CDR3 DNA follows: TGTGCCAGCTCACCAAGGGCTAGCGGGAGTGAGACCCAGTACTTC.

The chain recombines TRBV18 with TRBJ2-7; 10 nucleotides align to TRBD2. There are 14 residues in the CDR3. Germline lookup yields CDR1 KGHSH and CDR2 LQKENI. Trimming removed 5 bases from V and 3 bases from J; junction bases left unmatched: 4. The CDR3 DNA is TGTGCCAGCTCAAATCGACTAGCGGGCTACGAGCAGTACTTC. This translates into CASSNRLAGYEQYF.

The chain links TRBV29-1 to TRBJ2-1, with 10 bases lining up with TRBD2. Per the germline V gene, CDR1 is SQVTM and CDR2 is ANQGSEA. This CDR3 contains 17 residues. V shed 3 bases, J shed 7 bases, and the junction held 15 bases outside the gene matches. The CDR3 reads CSVDGLAGENWANEQFF. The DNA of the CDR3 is TGCAGCGTTGACGGGCTAGCGGGAGAGAACTGGGCGAATGAGCAGTTCTTC.

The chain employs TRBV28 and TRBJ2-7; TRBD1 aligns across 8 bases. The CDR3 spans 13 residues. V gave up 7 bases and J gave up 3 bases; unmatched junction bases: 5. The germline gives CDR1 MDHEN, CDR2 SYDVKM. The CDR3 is CASIRQGSYEQYF. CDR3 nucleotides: TGTGCCAGCATCAGACAGGGGAGCTACGAGCAGTACTTC.

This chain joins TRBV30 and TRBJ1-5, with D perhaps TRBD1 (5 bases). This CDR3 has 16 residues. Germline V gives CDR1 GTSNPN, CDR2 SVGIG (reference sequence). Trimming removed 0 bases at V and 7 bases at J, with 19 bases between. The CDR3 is CAWSVFGARGGQPQHF. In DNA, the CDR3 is TGTGCCTGGAGTGTTTTCGGGGCGCGGGGTGGGCAGCCCCAGCATTTT.

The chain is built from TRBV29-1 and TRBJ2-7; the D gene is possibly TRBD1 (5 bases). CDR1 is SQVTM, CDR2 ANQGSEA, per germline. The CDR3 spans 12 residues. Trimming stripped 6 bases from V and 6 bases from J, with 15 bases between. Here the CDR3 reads CSVFDRSSEQYF. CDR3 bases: TGCAGCGTCTTCGACAGATCCAGCGAGCAGTACTTC.

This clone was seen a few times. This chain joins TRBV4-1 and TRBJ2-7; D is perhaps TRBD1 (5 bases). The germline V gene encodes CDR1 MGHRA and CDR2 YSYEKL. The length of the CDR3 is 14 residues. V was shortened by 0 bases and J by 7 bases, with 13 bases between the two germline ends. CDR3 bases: TGCGCCAGCAGCCAAGAACCAGCAGGGCGGGAGCAGTACTTC. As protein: CASSQEPAGREQYF.

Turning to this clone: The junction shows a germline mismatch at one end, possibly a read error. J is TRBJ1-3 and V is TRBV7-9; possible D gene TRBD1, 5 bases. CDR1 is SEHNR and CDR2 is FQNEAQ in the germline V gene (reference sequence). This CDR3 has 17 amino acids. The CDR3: CSSSLGRTDTTGNTIYF. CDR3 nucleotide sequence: TGTTCCAGCAGCTTAGGTCGGACGGACACGACTGGAAACACCATATATTTT.

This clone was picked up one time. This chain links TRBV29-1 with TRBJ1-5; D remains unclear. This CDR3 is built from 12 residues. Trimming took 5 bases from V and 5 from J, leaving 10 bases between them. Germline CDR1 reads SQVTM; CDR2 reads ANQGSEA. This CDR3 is CSVTDGDQPQHF. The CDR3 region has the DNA TGCAGCGTTACCGACGGGGATCAGCCCCAGCATTTT.

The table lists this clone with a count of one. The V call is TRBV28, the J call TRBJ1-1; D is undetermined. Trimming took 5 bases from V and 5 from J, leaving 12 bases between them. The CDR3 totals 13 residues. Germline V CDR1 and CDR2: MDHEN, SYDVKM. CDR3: CASSVGGGTEAFF. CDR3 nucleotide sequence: TGTGCCAGCAGTGTAGGTGGAGGTACTGAAGCTTTCTTT.

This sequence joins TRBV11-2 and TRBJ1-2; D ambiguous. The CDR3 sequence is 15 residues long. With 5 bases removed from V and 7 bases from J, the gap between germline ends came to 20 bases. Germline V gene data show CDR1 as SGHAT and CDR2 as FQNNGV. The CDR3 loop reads CASSGAPATRSGYTF. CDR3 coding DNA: TGTGCCAGCAGCGGAGCCCCAGCTACAAGGAGTGGCTACACCTTC.

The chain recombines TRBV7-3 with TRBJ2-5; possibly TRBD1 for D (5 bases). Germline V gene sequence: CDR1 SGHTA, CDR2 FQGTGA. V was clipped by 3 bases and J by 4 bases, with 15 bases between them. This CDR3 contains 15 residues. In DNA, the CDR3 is TGTGCCAGCAGCTTCGGTAATCTTCAGGGAGAGACCCAGTACTTC. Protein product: CASSFGNLQGETQYF.

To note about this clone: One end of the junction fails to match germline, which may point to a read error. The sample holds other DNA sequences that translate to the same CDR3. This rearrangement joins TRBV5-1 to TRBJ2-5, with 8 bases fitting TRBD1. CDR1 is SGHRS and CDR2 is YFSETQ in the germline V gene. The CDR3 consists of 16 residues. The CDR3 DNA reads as TGCGCCAGCAGCTCGCGACCGACAGGGGAACAAGAAACCCAGTACTTC. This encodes CASSSRPTGEQETQYF.

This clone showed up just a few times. CDR3 protein: CASSAYSGGDNEKLFF. The DNA for the CDR3 is TGTGCCAGCAGTGCCTATTCAGGGGGTGATAATGAAAAACTGTTTTTT. The gene calls are TRBV28 and TRBJ1-4; 7 bases map to TRBD1. The germline gives CDR1 MDHEN, CDR2 SYDVKM. With V trimmed by 5 bases and J by 4 bases, 10 bases remained unmatched. The CDR3 loop spans 16 amino acids.

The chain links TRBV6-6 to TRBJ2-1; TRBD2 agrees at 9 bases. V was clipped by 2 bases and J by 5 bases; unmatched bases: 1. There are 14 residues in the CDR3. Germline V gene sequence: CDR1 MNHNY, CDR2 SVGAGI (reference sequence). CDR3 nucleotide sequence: TGTGCCAGCAGTTACCCTAGCGGGAACAATGAGCAGTTCTTC. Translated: CASSYPSGNNEQFF.

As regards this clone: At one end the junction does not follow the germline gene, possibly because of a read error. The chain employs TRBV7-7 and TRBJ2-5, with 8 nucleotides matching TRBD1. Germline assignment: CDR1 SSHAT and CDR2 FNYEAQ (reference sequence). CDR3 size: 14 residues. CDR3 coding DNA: TGTGCTAGCAGCTCACGACAGGGGCAAGAGACCCAGTACTTC. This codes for CASSSRQGQETQYF.

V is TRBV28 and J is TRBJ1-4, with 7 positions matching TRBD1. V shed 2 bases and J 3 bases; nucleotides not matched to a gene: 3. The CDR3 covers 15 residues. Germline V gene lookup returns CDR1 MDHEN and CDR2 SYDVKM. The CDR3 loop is CASSLVGTANEKLFF. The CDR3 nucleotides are TGTGCCAGCAGTTTAGTCGGGACAGCTAATGAAAAACTGTTTTTT.

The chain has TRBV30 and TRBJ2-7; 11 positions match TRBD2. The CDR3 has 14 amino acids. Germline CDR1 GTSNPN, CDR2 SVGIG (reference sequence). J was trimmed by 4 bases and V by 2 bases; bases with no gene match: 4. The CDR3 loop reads CAWSLRLAGYEQYF. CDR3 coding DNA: TGTGCCTGGAGTCTCAGACTAGCGGGGTACGAGCAGTACTTC.

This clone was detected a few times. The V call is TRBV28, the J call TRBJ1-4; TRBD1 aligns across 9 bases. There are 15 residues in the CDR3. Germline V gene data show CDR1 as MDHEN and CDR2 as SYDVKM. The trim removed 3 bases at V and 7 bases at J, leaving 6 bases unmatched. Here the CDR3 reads CASSFPTGGFEKLFF. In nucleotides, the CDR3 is TGTGCCAGCAGTTTTCCAACAGGGGGCTTTGAAAAACTGTTTTTT.

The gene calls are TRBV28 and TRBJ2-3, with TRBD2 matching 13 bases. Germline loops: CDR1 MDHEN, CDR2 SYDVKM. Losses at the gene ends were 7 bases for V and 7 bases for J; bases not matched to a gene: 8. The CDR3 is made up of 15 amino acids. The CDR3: CASTPGLAGRHTQYF. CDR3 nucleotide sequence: TGTGCCAGCACCCCGGGACTAGCGGGAAGACATACGCAGTATTTT.

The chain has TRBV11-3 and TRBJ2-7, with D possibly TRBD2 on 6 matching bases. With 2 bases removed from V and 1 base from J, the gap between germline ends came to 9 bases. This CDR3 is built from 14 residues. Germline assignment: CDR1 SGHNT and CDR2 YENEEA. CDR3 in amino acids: CASSLRGKSYEQYF. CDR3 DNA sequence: TGTGCCAGCAGCTTACGCGGGAAGTCCTACGAGCAGTACTTC.

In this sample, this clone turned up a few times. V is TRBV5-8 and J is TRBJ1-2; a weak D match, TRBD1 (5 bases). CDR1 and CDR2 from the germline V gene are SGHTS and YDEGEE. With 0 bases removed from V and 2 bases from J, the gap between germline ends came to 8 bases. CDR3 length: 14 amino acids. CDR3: CASSLAGPNYGYTF. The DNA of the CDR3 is TGTGCCAGCAGCTTGGCAGGGCCCAACTATGGCTACACCTTC.